This T cell receptor beta chain originates from a study of identifying expanded T cells in peripheral blood. The CDR3 contains 15 residues. Germline V gene sequence: CDR1 SEHNR, CDR2 FQNEAQ (reference sequence). The V and J ends lost 5 bases and 3 bases respectively, with 17 bases between them. TCRdb keeps only in-frame clones here, not all; method: immunoSEQ multiplex PCR. Here the sample spans 50,000 to 60,000 clones, over 75% being singletons. Source material: blood. The receptor was isolated from a person between 18 and 75 years old in good health. The chain links TRBV7-9 to TRBJ2-7; no reliable D call. The CDR3 region is CASSASFGRYYEQYF. CDR3 DNA sequence: TGTGCCAGCAGCGCAAGCTTTGGCCGATACTACGAGCAGTACTTC.